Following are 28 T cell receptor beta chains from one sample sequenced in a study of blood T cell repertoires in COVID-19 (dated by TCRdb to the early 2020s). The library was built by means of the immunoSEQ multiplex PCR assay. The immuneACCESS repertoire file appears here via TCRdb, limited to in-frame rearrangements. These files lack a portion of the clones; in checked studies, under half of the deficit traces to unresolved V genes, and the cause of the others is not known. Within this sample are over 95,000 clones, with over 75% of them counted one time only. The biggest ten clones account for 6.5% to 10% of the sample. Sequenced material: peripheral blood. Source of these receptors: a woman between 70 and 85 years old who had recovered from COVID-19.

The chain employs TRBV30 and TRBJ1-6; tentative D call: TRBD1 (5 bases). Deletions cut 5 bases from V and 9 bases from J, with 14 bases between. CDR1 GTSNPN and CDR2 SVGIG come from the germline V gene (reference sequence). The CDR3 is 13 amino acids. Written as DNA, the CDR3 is TGTGCCTGGGGTCGACAGCGTGGTTCACCCCTCCACTTT. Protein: CAWGRQRGSPLHF.

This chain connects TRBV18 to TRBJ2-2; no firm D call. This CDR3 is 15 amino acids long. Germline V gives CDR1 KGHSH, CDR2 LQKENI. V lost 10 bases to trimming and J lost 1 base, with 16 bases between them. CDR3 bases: TGTGCCACCACCACCGGGTCCCTGAACACCGGGGAGCTGTTTTTT. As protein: CATTTGSLNTGELFF.

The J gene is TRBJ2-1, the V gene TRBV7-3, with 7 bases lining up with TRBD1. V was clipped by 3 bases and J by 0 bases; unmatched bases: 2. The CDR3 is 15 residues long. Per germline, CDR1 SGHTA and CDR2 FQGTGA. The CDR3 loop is CASSLDRSSYNEQFF. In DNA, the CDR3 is TGTGCCAGCAGCTTGGACAGGAGCTCCTACAATGAGCAGTTCTTC. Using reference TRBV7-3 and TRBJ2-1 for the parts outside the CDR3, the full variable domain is GAGVSQTPSNKVTEKGKYVELRCDPISGHTALYWYRQSLGQGPEFLIYFQGTGAADDSGLPNDRFFAVRPEGSVSTLKIQRTERGDSAVYLCASSLDRSSYNEQFFGPGTRLTVL.

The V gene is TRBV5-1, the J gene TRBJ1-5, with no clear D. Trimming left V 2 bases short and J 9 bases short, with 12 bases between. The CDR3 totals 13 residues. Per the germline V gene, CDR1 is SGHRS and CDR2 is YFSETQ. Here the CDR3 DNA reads TGCGCCAGCAGCTTAAGCCATAATTGGCCCCAGCATTTT. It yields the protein CASSLSHNWPQHF.

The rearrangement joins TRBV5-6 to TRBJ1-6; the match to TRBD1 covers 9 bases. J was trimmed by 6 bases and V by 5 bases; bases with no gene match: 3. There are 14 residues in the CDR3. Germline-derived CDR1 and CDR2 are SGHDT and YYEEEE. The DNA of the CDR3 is TGTGCCAGCAGGGGACAGGGCCCTAATTCACCCCTCCACTTT. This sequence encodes CASRGQGPNSPLHF.

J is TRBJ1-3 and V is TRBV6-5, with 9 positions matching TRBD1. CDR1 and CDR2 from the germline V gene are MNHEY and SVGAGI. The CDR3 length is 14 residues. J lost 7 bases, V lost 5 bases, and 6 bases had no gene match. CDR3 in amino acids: CASSKGQGWNTIYF. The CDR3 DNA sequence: TGTGCCAGCAGTAAGGGACAGGGTTGGAACACCATATATTTT.

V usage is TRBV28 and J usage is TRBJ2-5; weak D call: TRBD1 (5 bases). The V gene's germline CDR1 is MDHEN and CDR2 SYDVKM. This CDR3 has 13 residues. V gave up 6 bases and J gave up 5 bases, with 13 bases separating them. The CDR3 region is CASRRSGWETQYF. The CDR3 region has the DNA TGTGCCAGCAGACGCTCAGGGTGGGAGACCCAGTACTTC.

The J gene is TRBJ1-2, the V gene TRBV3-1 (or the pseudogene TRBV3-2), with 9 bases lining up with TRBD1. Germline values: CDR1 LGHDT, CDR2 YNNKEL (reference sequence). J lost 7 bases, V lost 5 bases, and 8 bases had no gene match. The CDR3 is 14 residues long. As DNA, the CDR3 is TGTGCCAGCAGCTCCCCGGACAGGGGAGGTGGCTACACCTTC. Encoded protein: CASSSPDRGGGYTF.

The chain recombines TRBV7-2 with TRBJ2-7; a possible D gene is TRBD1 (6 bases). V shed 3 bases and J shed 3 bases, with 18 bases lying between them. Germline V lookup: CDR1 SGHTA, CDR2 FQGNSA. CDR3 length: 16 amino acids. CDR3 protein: CASSFWGTPRDYEQYF. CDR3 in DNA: TGTGCCAGCAGCTTCTGGGGGACACCAAGGGACTACGAGCAGTACTTC.

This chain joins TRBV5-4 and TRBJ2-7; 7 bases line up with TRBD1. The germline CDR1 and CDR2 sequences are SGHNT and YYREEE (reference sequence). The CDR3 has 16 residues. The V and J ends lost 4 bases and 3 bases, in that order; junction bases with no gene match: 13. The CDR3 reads CASSGRQGAGLYEQYF. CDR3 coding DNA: TGTGCCAGCAGCGGAAGACAGGGAGCAGGTCTCTACGAGCAGTACTTC.

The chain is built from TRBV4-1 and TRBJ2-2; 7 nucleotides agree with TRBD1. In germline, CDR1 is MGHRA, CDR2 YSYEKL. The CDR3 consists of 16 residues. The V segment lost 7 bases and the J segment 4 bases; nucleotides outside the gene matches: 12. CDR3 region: CASTPGGAAGTGELFF. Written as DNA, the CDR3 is TGCGCCAGCACCCCAGGGGGAGCGGCCGGCACCGGGGAGCTGTTTTTT.

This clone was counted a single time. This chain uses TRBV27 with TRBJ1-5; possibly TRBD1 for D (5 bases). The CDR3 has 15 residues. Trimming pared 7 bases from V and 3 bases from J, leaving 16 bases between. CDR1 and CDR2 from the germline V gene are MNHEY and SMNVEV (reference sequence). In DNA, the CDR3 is TGTGCCAGCACCTCAAGGGCAGGGTACAATCAGCCCCAGCATTTT. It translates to CASTSRAGYNQPQHF.

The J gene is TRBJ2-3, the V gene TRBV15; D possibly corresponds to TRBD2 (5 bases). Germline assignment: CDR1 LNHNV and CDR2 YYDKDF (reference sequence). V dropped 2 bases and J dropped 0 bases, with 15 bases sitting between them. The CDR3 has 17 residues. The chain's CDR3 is CATSRIGLTASTDTQYF. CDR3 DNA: TGTGCCACCAGCAGAATCGGACTGACCGCTAGCACAGATACGCAGTATTTT.

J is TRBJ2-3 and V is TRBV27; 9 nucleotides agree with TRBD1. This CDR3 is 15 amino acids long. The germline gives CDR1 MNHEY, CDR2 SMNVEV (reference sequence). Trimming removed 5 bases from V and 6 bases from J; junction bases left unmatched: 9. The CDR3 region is CASSQQGADWDTQYF. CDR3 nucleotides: TGTGCCAGCAGTCAACAGGGGGCAGATTGGGATACGCAGTATTTT.

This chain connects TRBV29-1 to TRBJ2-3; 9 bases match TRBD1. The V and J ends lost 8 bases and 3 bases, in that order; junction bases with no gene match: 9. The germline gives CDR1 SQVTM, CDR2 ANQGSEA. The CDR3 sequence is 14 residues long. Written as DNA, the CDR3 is TGCAGCTTCGGAGGGACAGGGAGGACAGATACGCAGTATTTT. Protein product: CSFGGTGRTDTQYF.

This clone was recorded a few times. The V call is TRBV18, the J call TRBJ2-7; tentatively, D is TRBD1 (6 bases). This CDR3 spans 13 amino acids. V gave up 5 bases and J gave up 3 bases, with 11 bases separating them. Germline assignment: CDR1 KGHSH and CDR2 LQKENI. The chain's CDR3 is CASSSRTVYEQYF. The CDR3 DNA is TGTGCCAGCTCATCTCGGACAGTCTACGAGCAGTACTTC.

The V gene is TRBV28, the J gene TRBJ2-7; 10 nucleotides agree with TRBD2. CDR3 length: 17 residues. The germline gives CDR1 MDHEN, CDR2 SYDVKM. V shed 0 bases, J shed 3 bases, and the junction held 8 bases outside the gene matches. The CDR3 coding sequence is TGTGCCAGCAGTTTATGGAATAGCGGGGGGCTAATCTACGAGCAGTACTTC. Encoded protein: CASSLWNSGGLIYEQYF.

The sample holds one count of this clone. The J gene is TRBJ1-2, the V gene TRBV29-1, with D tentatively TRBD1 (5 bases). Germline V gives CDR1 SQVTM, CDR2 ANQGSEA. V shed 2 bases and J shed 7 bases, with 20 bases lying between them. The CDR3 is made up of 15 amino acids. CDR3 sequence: CSVERGRERFGGYTF. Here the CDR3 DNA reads TGCAGCGTTGAAAGGGGCAGGGAAAGGTTCGGTGGCTACACCTTC.

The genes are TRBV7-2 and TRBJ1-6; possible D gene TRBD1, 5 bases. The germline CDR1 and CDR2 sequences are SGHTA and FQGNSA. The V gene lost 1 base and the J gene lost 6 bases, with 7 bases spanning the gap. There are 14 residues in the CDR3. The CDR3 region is CASSLGQFNSPLHF. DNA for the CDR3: TGTGCCAGCAGCTTAGGACAGTTTAATTCACCCCTCCACTTT. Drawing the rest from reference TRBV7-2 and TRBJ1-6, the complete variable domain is GAGVSQSPSNKVTEKGKDVELRCDPISGHTALYWYRQSLGQGLEFLIYFQGNSAPDKSGLPSDRFSAERTGGSVSTLTIQRTQQEDSAVYLCASSLGQFNSPLHFGNGTRLTVT.

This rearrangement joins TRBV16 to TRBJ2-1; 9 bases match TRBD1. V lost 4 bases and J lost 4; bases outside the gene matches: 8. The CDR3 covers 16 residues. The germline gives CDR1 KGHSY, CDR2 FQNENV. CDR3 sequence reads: CASSPPGQGMYNEQFF. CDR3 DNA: TGTGCCAGCAGCCCTCCGGGACAGGGAATGTACAATGAGCAGTTCTTC. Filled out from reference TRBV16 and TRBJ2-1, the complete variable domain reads GEEVAQTPKHLVRGEGQKAKLYCAPIKGHSYVFWYQQVLKNEFKFLISFQNENVFDETGMPKERFSAKCLPNSPCSLEIQATKLEDSAVYFCASSPPGQGMYNEQFFGPGTRLTVL.

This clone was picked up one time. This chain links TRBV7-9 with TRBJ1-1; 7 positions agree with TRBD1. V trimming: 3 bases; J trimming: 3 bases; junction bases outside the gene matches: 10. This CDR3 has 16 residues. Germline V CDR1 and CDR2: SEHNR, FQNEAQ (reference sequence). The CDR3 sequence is CASSLGQTNFDTEAFF. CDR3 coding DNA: TGTGCCAGCAGCTTGGGACAGACGAATTTCGACACTGAAGCTTTCTTT.

DNA of the CDR3: TGTGCCAGCAGAGGGGAAAGCCAAGAGACCCAGTACTTC. Its translation: CASRGESQETQYF. This sequence joins TRBV25-1 and TRBJ2-5, with a tentative D call TRBD1 (5 bases). V lost 6 bases, J lost 1 base, and 9 bases lay in between. Germline V CDR1 and CDR2: MGHDK, SYGVNS. There are 13 residues in the CDR3.

CDR3 amino acids: CASSPDRDKTKLFF. The CDR3 bases are TGTGCCAGCAGCCCCGACAGGGACAAAACAAAACTGTTTTTT. The chain combines TRBV27 with TRBJ1-4, with 7 nucleotides matching TRBD1. Losses at the gene ends were 6 bases for V and 10 bases for J; bases not matched to a gene: 11. CDR3 length: 14 amino acids. Germline loops: CDR1 MNHEY, CDR2 SMNVEV (reference sequence).

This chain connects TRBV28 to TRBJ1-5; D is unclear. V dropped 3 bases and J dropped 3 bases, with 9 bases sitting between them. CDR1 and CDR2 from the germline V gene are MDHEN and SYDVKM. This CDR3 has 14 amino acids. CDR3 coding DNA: TGTGCCAGCAGTTTCCTCGGGATCAATCAGCCCCAGCATTTT. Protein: CASSFLGINQPQHF.

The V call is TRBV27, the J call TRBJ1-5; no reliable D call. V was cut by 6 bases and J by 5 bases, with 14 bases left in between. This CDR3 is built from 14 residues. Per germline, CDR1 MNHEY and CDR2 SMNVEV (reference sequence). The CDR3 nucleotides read TGTGCCAGCAGGGAAGGACTAACGGATCAGCCCCAGCATTTT. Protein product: CASREGLTDQPQHF.

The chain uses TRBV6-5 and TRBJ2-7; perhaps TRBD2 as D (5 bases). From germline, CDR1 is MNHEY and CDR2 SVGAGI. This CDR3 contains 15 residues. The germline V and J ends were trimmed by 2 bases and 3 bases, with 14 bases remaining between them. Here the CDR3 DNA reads TGTGCCAGCAGTTACATCGGAGGCGGAGGCTACGAGCAGTACTTC. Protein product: CASSYIGGGGYEQYF.

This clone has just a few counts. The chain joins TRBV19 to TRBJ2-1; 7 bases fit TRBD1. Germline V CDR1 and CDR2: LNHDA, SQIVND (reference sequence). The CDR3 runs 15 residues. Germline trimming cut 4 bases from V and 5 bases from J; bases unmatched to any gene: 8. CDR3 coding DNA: TGTGCCAGTAGTACCGCCGGGACAGTTCACAATGAGCAGTTCTTC. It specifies CASSTAGTVHNEQFF.

The CDR3 protein is CASSDPRESSYEQYF. DNA for the CDR3: TGTGCCAGCAGTGACCCCAGGGAAAGCTCCTACGAGCAGTACTTC. V usage is TRBV6-1 and J usage is TRBJ2-7; tentative D call: TRBD1 (5 bases). The germline V gene has CDR1 MNHNS and CDR2 SASEGT. This CDR3 is 15 amino acids long. With 3 bases removed from V and 0 bases from J, the gap between germline ends came to 12 bases.